The entry below describes one T cell receptor beta chain. Antigen specificity is unknown. This specimen belongs to a study of post-analysis software for immune sequencing data. Per germline, CDR1 DFQATT and CDR2 SNEGSKA (reference sequence). The CDR3 is 13 amino acids. The trim removed 5 bases at V and 3 bases at J, leaving 7 bases unmatched. The library was made from cDNA and included unique molecular identifiers. Each CDR3 protein is one row after TCRdb ran MiXCR on the PCR reads. The sample lists around 700,000 distinct CDR3 sequences, 59% occurring once. The study's findings and limits: There were four or five TRBV segments more frequent in patients than controls, and TRBV5-6, TRBV5-1 and TRBV20-1 were among them. Controls' normalized Chao1 diversity significantly exceeded that of multiple sclerosis patients.

V and J are TRBV20-1 and TRBJ2-7; 7 nucleotides agree with TRBD1. The clonotype comes from a girl aged 2-10 years with multiple sclerosis. The sample taken for sequencing was blood. The CDR3 protein is CSAHTGALYEQYF. CDR3 DNA: TGCAGTGCTCACACAGGGGCCCTCTACGAGCAGTACTTC.